This TCR beta chain was identified during a study of T cell changes during pregnancy in multiple sclerosis. Profiling relied on immunoSEQ multiplex PCR, and the TCRdb table lists in-frame clones only, not all of them. Here the sample spans approximately 100,000 clones, approximately 95% being singletons. V shed 5 bases, J shed 5 bases, and the junction held 7 bases outside the gene matches. This CDR3 spans 16 amino acids. CDR1 and CDR2 from the germline V gene are SGHAT and FQNNGV. Here the sequenced sample was peripheral blood, taken in the first trimester of pregnancy. The chain has TRBV11-2 and TRBJ2-2, with 11 bases identical to TRBD2. The sequence derives from a female donor with multiple sclerosis, enrolled in a pregnancy study. The CDR3, as DNA: TGTGCCAGCAGCCTCTTTTCTAGCGGGGGGACCGGGGAGCTGTTTTTT. It translates to CASSLFSSGGTGELFF.